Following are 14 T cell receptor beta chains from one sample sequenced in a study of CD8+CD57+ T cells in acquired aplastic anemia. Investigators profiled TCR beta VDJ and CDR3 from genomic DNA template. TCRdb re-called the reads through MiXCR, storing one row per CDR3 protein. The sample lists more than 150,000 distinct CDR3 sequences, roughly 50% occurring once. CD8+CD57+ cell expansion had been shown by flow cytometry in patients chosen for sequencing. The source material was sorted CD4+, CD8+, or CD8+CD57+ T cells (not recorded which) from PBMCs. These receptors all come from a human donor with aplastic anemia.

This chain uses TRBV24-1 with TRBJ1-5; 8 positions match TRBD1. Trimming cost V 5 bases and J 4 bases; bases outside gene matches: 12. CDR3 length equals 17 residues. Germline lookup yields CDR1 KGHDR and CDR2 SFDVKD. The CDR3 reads CATSGWTGLIANQPQHF. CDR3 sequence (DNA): TGTGCCACCAGTGGGTGGACAGGGCTAATAGCAAATCAGCCCCAGCATTTT.

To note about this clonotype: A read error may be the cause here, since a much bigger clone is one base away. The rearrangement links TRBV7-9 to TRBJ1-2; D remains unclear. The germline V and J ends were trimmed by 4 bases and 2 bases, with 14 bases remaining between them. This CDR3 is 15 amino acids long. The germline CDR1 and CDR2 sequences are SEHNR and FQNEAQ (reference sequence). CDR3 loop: CASSSAPGPNYGYTF. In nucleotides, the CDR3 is TGTGCCAGCAGCTCAGCCCCCGGACCCAACTATGGCTACACCTTC. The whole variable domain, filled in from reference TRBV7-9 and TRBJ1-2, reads DTGVSQNPRHKITKRGQNVTFRCDPISEHNRLYWYRQTLGQGPEFLTYFQNEAQLEKSRLLSDRFSAERPKGSFSTLEIQRTEQGDSAMYLCASSSAPGPNYGYTFGSGTRLTVV.

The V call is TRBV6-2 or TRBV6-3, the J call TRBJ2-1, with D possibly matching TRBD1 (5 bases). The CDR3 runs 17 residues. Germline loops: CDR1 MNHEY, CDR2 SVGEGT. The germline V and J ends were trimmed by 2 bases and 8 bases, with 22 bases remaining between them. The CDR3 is CASSYPRPGYFPDEQFF. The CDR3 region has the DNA TGTGCCAGCAGTTACCCCCGACCAGGGTATTTTCCGGATGAGCAGTTCTTC.

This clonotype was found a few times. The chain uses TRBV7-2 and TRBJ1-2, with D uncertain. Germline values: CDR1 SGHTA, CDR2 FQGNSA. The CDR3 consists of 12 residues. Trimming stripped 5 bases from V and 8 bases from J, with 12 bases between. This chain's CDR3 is CASSPRTGGYTF. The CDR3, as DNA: TGTGCCAGCAGCCCCCGGACGGGAGGCTACACCTTC. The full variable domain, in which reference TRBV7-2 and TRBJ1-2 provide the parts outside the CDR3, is GAGVSQSPSNKVTEKGKDVELRCDPISGHTALYWYRQSLGQGLEFLIYFQGNSAPDKSGLPSDRFSAERTGGSVSTLTIQRTQQEDSAVYLCASSPRTGGYTFGSGTRLTVV.

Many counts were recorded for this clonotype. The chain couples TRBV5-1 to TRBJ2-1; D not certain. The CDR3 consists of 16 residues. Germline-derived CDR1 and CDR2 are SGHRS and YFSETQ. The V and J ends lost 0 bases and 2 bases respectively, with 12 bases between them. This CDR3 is CASSLEGMVTYNEQFF. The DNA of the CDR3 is TGCGCCAGCAGCTTGGAGGGAATGGTCACCTACAATGAGCAGTTCTTC.

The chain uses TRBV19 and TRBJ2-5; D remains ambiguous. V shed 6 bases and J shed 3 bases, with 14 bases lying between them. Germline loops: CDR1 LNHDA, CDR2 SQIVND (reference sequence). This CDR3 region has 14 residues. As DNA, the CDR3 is TGTGCCAGTAGCACAATTCGGACGGAAGAGACCCAGTACTTC. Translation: CASSTIRTEETQYF. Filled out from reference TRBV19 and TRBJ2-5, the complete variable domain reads DGGITQSPKYLFRKEGQNVTLSCEQNLNHDAMYWYRQDPGQGLRLIYYSQIVNDFQKGDIAEGYSVSREKKESFPLTVTSAQKNPTAFYLCASSTIRTEETQYFGPGTRLLVL.

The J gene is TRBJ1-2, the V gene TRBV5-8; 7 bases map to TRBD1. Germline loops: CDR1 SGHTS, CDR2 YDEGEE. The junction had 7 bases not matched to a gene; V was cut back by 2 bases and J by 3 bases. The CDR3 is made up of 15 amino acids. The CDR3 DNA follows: TGTGCCAGCAGCTTCGAAGGGGGCAGGTACTATGGCTACACCTTC. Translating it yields CASSFEGGRYYGYTF. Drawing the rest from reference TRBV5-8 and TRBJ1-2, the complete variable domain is EAGVTQSPTHLIKTRGQQATLRCSPISGHTSVYWYQQALGLGLQFLLWYDEGEERNRGNFPPRFSGRQFPNYSSELNVNALELEDSALYLCASSFEGGRYYGYTFGSGTRLTVV.

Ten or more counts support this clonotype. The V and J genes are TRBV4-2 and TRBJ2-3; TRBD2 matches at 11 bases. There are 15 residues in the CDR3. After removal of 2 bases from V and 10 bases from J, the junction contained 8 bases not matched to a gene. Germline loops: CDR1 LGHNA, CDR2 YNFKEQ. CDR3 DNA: TGTGCCAGCAGCCAATTCGGGACTAGCGGACATTCGCAGTATTTT. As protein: CASSQFGTSGHSQYF.

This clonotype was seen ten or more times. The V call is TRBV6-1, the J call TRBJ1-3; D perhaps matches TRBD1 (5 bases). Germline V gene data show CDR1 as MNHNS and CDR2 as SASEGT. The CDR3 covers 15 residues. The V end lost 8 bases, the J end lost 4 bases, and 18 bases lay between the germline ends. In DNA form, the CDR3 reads TGTGCCAGCGGGGAAGGGACCGGTGAAGGAAACACCATATATTTT. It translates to CASGEGTGEGNTIYF.

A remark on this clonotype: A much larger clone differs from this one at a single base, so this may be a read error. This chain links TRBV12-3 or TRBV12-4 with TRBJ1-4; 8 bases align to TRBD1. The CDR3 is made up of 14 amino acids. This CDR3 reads CASSLVSQGGKLLF. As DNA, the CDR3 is TGTGCCAGCAGTTTAGTTTCACAGGGGGGGAAACTGCTTTTT.

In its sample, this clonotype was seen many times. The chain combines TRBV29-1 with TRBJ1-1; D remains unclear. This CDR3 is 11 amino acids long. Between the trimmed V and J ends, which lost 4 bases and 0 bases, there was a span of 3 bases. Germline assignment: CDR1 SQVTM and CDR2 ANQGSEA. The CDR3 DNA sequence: TGCAGCGTTGTTTTGAACACTGAAGCTTTCTTT. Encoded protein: CSVVLNTEAFF.

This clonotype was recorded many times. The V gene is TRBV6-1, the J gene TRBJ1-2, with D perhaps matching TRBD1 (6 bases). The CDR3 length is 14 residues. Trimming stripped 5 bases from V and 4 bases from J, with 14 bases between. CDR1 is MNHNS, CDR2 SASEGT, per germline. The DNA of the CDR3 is TGTGCCAGCAGTAGACAACAGGGTTCCTATGGCTACACCTTC. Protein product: CASSRQQGSYGYTF.

CDR3 sequence reads: CSVEGGGVSSYNEQFF. In DNA, the CDR3 is TGCAGCGTTGAGGGAGGAGGGGTGAGCTCCTACAATGAGCAGTTCTTC. This sequence joins TRBV29-1 and TRBJ2-1; D is possibly TRBD2 (6 bases). Trimming pared 3 bases from V and 0 bases from J, leaving 15 bases between. The CDR3 is 16 residues long. Germline loops: CDR1 SQVTM, CDR2 ANQGSEA.

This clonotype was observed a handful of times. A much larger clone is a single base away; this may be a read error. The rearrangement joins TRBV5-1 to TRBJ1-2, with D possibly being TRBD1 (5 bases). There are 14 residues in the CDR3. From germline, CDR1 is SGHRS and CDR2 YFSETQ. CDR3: CASSLDGQGYGYAF. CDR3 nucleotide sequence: TGCGCCAGCAGCTTGGACGGACAAGGCTATGGCTACGCCTTC.